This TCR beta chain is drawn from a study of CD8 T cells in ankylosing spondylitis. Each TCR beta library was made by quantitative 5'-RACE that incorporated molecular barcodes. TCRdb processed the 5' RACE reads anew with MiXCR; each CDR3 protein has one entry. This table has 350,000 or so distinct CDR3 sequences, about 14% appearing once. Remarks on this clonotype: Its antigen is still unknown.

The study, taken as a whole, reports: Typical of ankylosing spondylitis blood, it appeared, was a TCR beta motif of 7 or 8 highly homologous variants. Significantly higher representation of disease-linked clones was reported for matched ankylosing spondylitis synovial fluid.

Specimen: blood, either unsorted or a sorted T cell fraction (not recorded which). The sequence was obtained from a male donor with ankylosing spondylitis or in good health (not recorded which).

CDR3 protein: CASSLAGGQGEAFF. For the CDR3, the DNA is TGCGCCAGCAGCTTGGCCGGGGGACAGGGTGAAGCTTTCTTT. The V and J genes are TRBV5-1 and TRBJ1-1, with 9 bases fitting TRBD1. Germline lookup yields CDR1 SGHRS and CDR2 YFSETQ. V shed 0 bases, J shed 7 bases, and the junction held 4 bases outside the gene matches. The CDR3 consists of 14 residues.